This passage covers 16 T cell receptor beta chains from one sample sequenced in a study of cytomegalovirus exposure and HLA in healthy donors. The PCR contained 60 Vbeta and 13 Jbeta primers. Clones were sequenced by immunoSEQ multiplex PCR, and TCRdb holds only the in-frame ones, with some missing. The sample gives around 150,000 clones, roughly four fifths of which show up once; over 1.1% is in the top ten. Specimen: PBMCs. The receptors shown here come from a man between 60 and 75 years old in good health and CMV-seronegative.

The CDR3, as DNA: TGTGCCAGCAGTCCGGGACTAGCGGGCCACAATGAGCAGTTCTTC. Protein sequence: CASSPGLAGHNEQFF. The rearrangement links TRBV25-1 to TRBJ2-1, with 12 bases matching TRBD2. V trimming: 5 bases; J trimming: 5 bases; junction bases outside the gene matches: 4. This CDR3 comprises 15 residues. Germline CDR1 is MGHDK and CDR2 is SYGVNS.

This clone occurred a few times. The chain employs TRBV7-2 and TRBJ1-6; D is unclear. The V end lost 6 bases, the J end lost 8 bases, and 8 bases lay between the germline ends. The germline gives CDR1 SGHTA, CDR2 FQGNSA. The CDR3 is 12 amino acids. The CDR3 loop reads CASSHPDSPLHF. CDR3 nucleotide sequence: TGTGCCAGCAGTCACCCGGATTCACCCCTCCACTTT.

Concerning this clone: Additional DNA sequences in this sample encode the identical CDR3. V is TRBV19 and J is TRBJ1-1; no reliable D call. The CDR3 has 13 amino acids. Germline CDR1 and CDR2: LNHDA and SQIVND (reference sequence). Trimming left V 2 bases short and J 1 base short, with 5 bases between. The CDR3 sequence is CASSITGNTEAFF. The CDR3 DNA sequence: TGTGCCAGTAGTATAACGGGGAACACTGAAGCTTTCTTT.

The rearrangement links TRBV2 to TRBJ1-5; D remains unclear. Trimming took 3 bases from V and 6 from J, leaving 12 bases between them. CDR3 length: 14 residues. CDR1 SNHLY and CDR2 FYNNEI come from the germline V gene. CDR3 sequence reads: CASSERAPSQPQHF. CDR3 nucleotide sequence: TGTGCCAGCAGTGAGCGGGCGCCGAGTCAGCCCCAGCATTTT. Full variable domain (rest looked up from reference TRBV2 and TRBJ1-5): EPEVTQTPSHQVTQMGQEVILRCVPISNHLYFYWYRQILGQKVEFLVSFYNNEISEKSEIFDDQFSVERPDGSNFTLKIRSTKLEDSAMYFCASSERAPSQPQHFGDGTRLSIL.

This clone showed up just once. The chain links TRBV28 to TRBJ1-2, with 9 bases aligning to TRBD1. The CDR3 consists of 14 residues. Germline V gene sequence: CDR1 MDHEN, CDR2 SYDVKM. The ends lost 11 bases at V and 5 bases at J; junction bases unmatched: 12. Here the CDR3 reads CAVGTGTSHYGYTF. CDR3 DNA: TGTGCCGTCGGGACAGGGACTTCCCATTATGGCTACACCTTC.

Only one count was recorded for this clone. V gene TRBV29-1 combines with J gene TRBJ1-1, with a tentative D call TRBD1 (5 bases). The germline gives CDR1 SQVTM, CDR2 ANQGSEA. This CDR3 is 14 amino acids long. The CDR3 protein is CTCSIGPGETEAFF. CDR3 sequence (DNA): TGCACGTGCTCGATAGGACCGGGGGAAACTGAAGCTTTCTTT.

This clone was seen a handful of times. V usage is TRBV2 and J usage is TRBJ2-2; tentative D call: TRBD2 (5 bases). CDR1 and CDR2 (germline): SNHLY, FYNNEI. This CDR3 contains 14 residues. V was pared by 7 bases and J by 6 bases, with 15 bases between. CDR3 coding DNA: TGTGCCAGCAACGGGGTAGGCGGAGCCGGGGAGCTGTTTTTT. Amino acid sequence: CASNGVGGAGELFF.

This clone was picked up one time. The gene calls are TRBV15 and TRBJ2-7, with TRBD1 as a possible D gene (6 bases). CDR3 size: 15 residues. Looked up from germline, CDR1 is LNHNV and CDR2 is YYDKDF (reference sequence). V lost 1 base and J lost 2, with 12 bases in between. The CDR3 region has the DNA TGTGCCACCAGCAGAGCCGGGGCAGGGGCCTACGAGCAGTACTTC. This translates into CATSRAGAGAYEQYF.

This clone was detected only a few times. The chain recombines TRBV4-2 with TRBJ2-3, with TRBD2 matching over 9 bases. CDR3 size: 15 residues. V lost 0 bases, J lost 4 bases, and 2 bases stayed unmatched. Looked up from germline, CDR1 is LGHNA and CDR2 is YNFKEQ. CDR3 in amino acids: CASSQERGGPDTQYF. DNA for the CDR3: TGTGCCAGCAGCCAAGAGCGGGGGGGCCCAGATACGCAGTATTTT.

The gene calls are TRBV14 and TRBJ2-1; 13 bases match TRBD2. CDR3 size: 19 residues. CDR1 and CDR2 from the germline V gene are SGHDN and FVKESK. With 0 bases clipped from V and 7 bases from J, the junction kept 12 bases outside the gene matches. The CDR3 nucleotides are TGTGCCAGCAGCCAAGATGCTCCAGGACTAGCGGGGGTATGGAATGAGCAGTTCTTC. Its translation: CASSQDAPGLAGVWNEQFF.

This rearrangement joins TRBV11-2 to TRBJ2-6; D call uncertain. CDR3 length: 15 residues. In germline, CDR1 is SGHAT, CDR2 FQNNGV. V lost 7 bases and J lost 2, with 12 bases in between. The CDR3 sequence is CASTSVTAGANVLTF. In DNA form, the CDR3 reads TGTGCCAGCACCAGCGTCACGGCTGGGGCCAACGTCCTGACTTTC. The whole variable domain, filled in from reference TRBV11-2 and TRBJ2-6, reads EAGVAQSPRYKIIEKRQSVAFWCNPISGHATLYWYQQILGQGPKLLIQFQNNGVVDDSQLPKDRFSAERLKGVDSTLKIQPAKLEDSAVYLCASTSVTAGANVLTFGAGSRLTVL.

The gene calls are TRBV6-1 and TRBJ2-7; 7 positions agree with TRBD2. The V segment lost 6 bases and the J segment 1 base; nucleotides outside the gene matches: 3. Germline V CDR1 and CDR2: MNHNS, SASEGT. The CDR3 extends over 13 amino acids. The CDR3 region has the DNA TGTGCCAGCAGGGCGGGACTATCCTACGAGCAGTACTTC. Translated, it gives CASRAGLSYEQYF.

CDR3 region: CASSLETRLGNEQFF. DNA for the CDR3: TGTGCCAGCAGCTTAGAAACGAGACTGGGCAATGAGCAGTTCTTC. The chain has TRBV28 and TRBJ2-1; no reliable D call. Looked up from germline, CDR1 is MDHEN and CDR2 is SYDVKM. The CDR3 totals 15 residues. Deletions cut 6 bases from V and 6 bases from J, with 18 bases between. The full variable domain, its missing parts supplied by reference TRBV28 and TRBJ2-1, is DVKVTQSSRYLVKRTGEKVFLECVQDMDHENMFWYRQDPGLGLRLIYFSYDVKMKEKGDIPEGYSVSREKKERFSLILESASTNQTSMYLCASSLETRLGNEQFFGPGTRLTVL.

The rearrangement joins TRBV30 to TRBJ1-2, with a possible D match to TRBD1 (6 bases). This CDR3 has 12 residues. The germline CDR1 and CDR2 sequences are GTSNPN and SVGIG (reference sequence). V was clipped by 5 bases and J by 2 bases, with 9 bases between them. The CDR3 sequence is CAWAQGNYGYTF. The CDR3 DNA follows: TGTGCCTGGGCGCAGGGGAACTATGGCTACACCTTC.

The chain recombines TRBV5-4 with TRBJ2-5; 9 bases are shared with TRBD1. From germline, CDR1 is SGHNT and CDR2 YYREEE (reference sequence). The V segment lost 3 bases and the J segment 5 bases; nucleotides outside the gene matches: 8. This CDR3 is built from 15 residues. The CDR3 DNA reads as TGTGCCAGCAGCTATAACAGGGGGCGCGGGGAGACCCAGTACTTC. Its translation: CASSYNRGRGETQYF.

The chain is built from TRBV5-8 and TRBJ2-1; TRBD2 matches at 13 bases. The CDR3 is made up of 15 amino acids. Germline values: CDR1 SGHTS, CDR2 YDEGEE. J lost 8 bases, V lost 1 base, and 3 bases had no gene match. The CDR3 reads CASSLTSGGADEQFF. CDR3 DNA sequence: TGTGCCAGCAGCTTGACTAGCGGGGGGGCCGATGAGCAGTTCTTC.